This TCR beta chain was recovered during a study of Graves' ophthalmopathy and Graves' hyperthyroidism. CDR3 regions of TCR beta were amplified from RNA transcripts. Scientists carried out first-round RT-PCR using HTBI primers and then a second-round multiplex PCR. TCRdb independently ran MiXCR on the multiplex PCR reads; one entry per CDR3 protein. The sample includes some 380,000 distinct CDR3 sequences, about 16% of them seen just once. The source of this sequence is a woman younger than 30 with stable Graves' hyperthyroidism. The sample was peripheral blood.

DNA for the CDR3: TGTGCCAGCAGCTTTTCCCATGGACTAGCGGGCGGCGCCGGGGAGCTGTTTTTT. It translates to CASSFSHGLAGGAGELFF. This chain links TRBV11-2 with TRBJ2-2; TRBD2 matches 11 bases. CDR1 is SGHAT, CDR2 FQNNGV, per germline. J was trimmed by 6 bases and V by 3 bases; bases with no gene match: 12. CDR3 length: 18 residues.